This T cell receptor beta chain derives from a study of somatic mutations in cytotoxic T cells in rheumatoid arthritis. The investigators isolated CD4+ and CD8+ cells by positive magnetic bead selection and checked their purity by flow cytometry. Libraries were prepared by immunoSEQ multiplex PCR; TCRdb keeps only in-frame clonotypes and omits some of them. The profile shows about 23,000 clones, more than 65% of them singletons. Study findings and constraints: 8 of 65 patients had a largest CD8+ clone above 20% of CD8+ cells. There was no significant difference in CD8+ T-cell clonality between rheumatoid arthritis patients and age-matched healthy controls.

As for this clone: No antigen is known for it.

Trimming took off 2 bases at V and 4 bases at J, with 15 bases between the two ends. Per germline, CDR1 SGHNT and CDR2 YYREEE (reference sequence). This CDR3 is built from 15 residues. The chain recombines TRBV5-4 with TRBJ2-5, with a weak D call TRBD1 (5 bases). The sequencing sample was made of CD8+ T cells sorted from blood. The clonotype was recovered from an adult with rheumatoid arthritis. The chain's CDR3 is CASSFKDTRRETQYF. The CDR3 nucleotides are TGTGCCAGCAGCTTTAAGGACACCCGACGAGAGACCCAGTACTTC. The full variable domain, with the rest looked up from reference TRBV5-4 and TRBJ2-5, is ETGVTQSPTHLIKTRGQQVTLRCSSQSGHNTVSWYQQALGQGPQFIFQYYREEENGRGNFPPRFSGLQFPNYSSELNVNALELDDSALYLCASSFKDTRRETQYFGPGTRLLVL.